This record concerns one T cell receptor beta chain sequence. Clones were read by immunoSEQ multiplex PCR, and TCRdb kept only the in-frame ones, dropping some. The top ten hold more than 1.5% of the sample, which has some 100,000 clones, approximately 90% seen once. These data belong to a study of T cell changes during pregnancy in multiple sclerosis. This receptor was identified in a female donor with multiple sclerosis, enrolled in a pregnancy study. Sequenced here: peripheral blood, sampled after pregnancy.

The CDR3 DNA reads as TGTGCCAGTAGTATAAGCAGGGTGAACACTGAAGCTTTCTTT. This codes for CASSISRVNTEAFF. The genes are TRBV19 and TRBJ1-1; D may be TRBD1 (5 bases). Germline V gene sequence: CDR1 LNHDA, CDR2 SQIVND (reference sequence). The V end lost 2 bases, the J end lost 0 bases, and 7 bases lay between the germline ends. The length of the CDR3 is 14 residues.